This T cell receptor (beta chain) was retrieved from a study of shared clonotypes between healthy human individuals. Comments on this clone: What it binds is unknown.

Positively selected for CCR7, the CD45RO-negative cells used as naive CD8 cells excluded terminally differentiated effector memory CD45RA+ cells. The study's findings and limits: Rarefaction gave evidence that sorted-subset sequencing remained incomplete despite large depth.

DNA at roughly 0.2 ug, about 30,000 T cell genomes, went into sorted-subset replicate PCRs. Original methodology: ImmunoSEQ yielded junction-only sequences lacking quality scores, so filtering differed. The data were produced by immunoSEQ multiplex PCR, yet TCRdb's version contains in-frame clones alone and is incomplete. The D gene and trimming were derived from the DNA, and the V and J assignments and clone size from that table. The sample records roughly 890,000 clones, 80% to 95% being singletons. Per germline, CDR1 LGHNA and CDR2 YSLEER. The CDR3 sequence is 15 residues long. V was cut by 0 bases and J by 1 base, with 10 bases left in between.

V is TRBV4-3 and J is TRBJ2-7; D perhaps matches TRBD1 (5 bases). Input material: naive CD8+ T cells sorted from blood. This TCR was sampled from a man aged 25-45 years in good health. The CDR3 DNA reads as TGCGCCAGCAGCCAAGAGCCAGGGCCATCCTACGAGCAGTACTTC. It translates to CASSQEPGPSYEQYF.